This T cell receptor (beta chain) was obtained from a study of molecular identifiers for immune sequencing clone quantification. The CDR3 spans 16 residues. Germline V gives CDR1 MGHRA, CDR2 YSYEKL. V was cut by 1 base and J by 1 base, with 13 bases left in between. Only a few counts were recorded for this clonotype. One entry per CDR3 protein, called by TCRdb with MiXCR from the PCR reads. Among roughly 300,000 distinct CDR3 sequences listed, roughly 24% were seen once. The receptor was derived from a human donor in good health. Some libraries in this study had Jurkat cell RNA spiked in. This chain links TRBV4-1 with TRBJ1-1; D not certain. The sample taken for sequencing was naive CD8+ T cells from blood, with Jurkat cell RNA spiked in. The subset denotes: FACS-sorted CD8+CD4-CCR7+CD45RA+ naive T cells. The CDR3 loop reads CASSQGFPGSNTEAFF. The CDR3 DNA reads as TGCGCCAGCAGCCAAGGTTTCCCGGGGTCGAACACTGAAGCTTTCTTT.